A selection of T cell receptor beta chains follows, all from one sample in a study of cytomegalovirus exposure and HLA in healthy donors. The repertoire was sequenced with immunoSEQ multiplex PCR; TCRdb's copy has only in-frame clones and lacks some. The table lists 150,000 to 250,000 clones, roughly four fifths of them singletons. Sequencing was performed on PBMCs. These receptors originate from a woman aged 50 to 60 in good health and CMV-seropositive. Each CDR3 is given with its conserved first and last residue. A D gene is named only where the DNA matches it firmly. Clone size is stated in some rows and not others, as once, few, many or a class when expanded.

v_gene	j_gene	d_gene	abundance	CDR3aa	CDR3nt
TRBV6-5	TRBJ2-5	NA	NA	CASSSLGEETQYF	TGTGCCAGCAGTTCGTTGGGAGAAGAGACCCAGTACTTC
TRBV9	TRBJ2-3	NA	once	CASSVGGAFDTQYF	TGTGCCAGCAGCGTAGGCGGGGCCTTTGATACGCAGTATTTT
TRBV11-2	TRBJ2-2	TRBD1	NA	CASSADRDRVFAGELFF	TGTGCCAGCAGCGCTGACCGGGACAGGGTATTCGCCGGGGAGCTGTTTTTT
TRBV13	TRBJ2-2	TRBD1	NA	CASSPDRGHGELFF	TGTGCCAGCAGCCCGGACAGGGGGCACGGGGAGCTGTTTTTT
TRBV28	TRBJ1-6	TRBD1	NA	CASSLRGRGASSYNSPLHF	TGTGCCAGCAGTTTGCGGGGCAGGGGGGCTAGCTCCTATAATTCACCCCTCCACTTT
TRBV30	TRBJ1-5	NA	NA	CAWTLSGANQPQHF	TGTGCCTGGACCCTGTCAGGGGCGAATCAGCCCCAGCATTTT
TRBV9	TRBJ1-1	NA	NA	CASSVGGAGDTEAFF	TGTGCCAGCAGCGTAGGCGGGGCTGGGGACACTGAAGCTTTCTTT
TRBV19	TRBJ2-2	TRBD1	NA	CASSNSGGTGELFF	TGTGCCAGTAGCAATTCAGGGGGCACCGGGGAGCTGTTTTTT
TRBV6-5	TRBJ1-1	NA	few	CASSYGGGVNTEAFF	TGTGCCAGCAGTTACGGCGGGGGGGTGAACACTGAAGCTTTCTTT
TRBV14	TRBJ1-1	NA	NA	CAITGNTEAFF	TGTGCCATCACAGGGAACACTGAAGCTTTCTTT
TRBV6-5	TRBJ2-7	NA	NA	CASSPSRNSYEQYF	TGTGCCAGCAGCCCTAGCCGTAACTCCTACGAGCAGTACTTC
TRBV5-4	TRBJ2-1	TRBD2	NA	CASSSNRGLAGGAEQFF	TGTGCCAGCAGCAGCAATAGGGGACTAGCGGGAGGGGCTGAGCAGTTCTTC
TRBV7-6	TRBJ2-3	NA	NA	CASSIVSWDTQYF	TGTGCCAGCAGCATAGTGAGTTGGGATACGCAGTATTTT
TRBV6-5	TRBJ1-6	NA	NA	CASSYNRDSPLHF	TGTGCCAGCAGTTACAACAGGGATTCACCCCTCCACTTT
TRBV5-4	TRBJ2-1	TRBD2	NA	CASSLGGLDYNEQFF	TGTGCCAGCAGCTTGGGGGGACTAGACTACAATGAGCAGTTCTTC
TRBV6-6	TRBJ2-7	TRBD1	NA	CASRATGTGYEQYF	TGTGCCAGTCGAGCCACCGGGACAGGCTACGAGCAGTACTTC
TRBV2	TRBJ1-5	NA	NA	CASSVGQPQHF	TGTGCCAGCAGTGTCGGTCAGCCCCAGCATTTT
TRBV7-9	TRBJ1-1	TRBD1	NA	CASSVGQYTEAFF	TGTGCCAGCAGCGTGGGACAGTACACTGAAGCTTTCTTT
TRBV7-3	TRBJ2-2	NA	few	CASSPHQAGGELFF	TGTGCCAGCAGCCCCCACCAGGCAGGCGGGGAGCTGTTTTTT
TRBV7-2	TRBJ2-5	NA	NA	CASSLEVSTQTQYF	TGTGCCAGCAGCTTAGAGGTTAGCACGCAGACCCAGTACTTC
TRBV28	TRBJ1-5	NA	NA	CASSSGNQPQHF	TGTGCCAGCAGTTCGGGGAACCAGCCCCAGCATTTT
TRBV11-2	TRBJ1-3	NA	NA	CASSPSYGRLGNTIYF	TGTGCCAGCAGCCCCTCGTACGGGAGGCTGGGAAACACCATATATTTT